A selection of T cell receptor beta chains follows, all from one sample in a study of blood T cell repertoires in COVID-19. The data were produced by immunoSEQ multiplex PCR, yet TCRdb's version contains in-frame clones alone and is incomplete. The sample lists 100,000 to 120,000 clones, 70% to 90% seen once, with 4.8% in the top ten. The sequenced sample consisted of peripheral blood. The origin of the receptors is a human donor in a cohort sampled during active COVID-19. CDR3s include the opening cysteine and the closing phenylalanine or tryptophan. D genes are given only for firm matches. The size field is filled for only some rows; it gives once, few, many or a size class.

V gene	J gene	clone size	D gene	CDR3 DNA	CDR3 protein
TRBV6-1	TRBJ1-2	NA	TRBD1	TGTGCCAGCAGTGAATTCCAAGGGACAGGGCGTGGCTACACCTTC	CASSEFQGTGRGYTF
TRBV5-5	TRBJ2-3	NA	NA	TGTGCCAGCAGCTTGGTAGGGACTGACTACACAGATACGCAGTATTTT	CASSLVGTDYTDTQYF
TRBV19	TRBJ2-3	NA	NA	TGTGCCAGTAGGAATTCGGGGGGCGATACGCAGTATTTT	CASRNSGGDTQYF
TRBV27	TRBJ2-7	NA	TRBD2	TGTGCCAGCAGTTCCGGACTAGCGGGGGGCCACGAGCAGTACTTC	CASSSGLAGGHEQYF
TRBV11-2	TRBJ2-1	NA	TRBD2	TGTGCCAGCAGCTCTAGCGGGGGTGGCTATGAGCAGTTCTTC	CASSSSGGGYEQFF
TRBV4-3	TRBJ1-5	NA	NA	TGCGCCAGCAGCCCCGGCTTGGACAGAAATCAGCCCCAGCATTTT	CASSPGLDRNQPQHF
TRBV6-5	TRBJ2-7	NA	TRBD2	TGTGCCAGCAGTTACGGCGGGAGTGGTAACTACGAGCAGTACTTC	CASSYGGSGNYEQYF
TRBV7-3	TRBJ2-2	NA	NA	TGTGCCAGCAGCTTACGTTTGTCGGGATCGACCGGGGAGCTGTTTTTT	CASSLRLSGSTGELFF
TRBV10-3	TRBJ2-1	once	TRBD2	TGTGCCATCAGTGAGTCGATAGGATCCGCGAGGGGACTATCCTACAATGAGCAGTTCTTC	CAISESIGSARGLSYNEQFF
TRBV27	TRBJ2-7	NA	NA	TGTGCCAGCAGTTTGGACAGCTCCTACGAGCAGTACTTC	CASSLDSSYEQYF
TRBV5-1	TRBJ2-5	NA	TRBD2	TGCGCCAGCAGCCCGACCCGAAGCGGGAGCACAGAGACCCAGTACTTC	CASSPTRSGSTETQYF
TRBV9	TRBJ1-5	NA	NA	TGTGCCAGCAGCGTAGGAGGGTTGAGCAATCAGCCCCAGCATTTT	CASSVGGLSNQPQHF
TRBV30	TRBJ1-5	few	NA	TGTGCCTGGACCCCATGGGTACAGTTCTTTAGCAATCAGCCCCAGCATTTT	CAWTPWVQFFSNQPQHF
TRBV5-6	TRBJ2-1	NA	NA	TGTGCCAGCAGCTTGGTAGCGCTTCCACGGGGGGAGCAGTTCTTC	CASSLVALPRGEQFF
TRBV28	TRBJ2-5	NA	TRBD2	TGTGCCAGCAGTCCTCCGGGACTAGCCGGGGAGGAGACCCAGTACTTC	CASSPPGLAGEETQYF
TRBV5-4	TRBJ2-2	NA	NA	TGTGCCAGCAGCTTGGGTCGACAGGTGAACACCGGGGAGCTGTTTTTT	CASSLGRQVNTGELFF